The 14 T cell receptor beta chains given below trace back to one sample, sequenced in a study of shared clonotypes between healthy human individuals. Positive CCR7 selection of CD45RO-negative cells yielded the naive CD8 cells, and terminally differentiated effector memory CD45RA+ cells were excluded. Profiling relied on immunoSEQ multiplex PCR, and the TCRdb table lists in-frame clones only, not all of them. The data contain about 870,000 clones, 80% to 95% of them singletons. Input material: naive CD8+ T cells sorted from blood. These receptors came from a young man in good health.

The CDR3 loop reads CASSIGAGYEQYF. The CDR3 DNA reads as TGTGCCAGTAGTATAGGGGCGGGATACGAGCAGTACTTC. The chain links TRBV19 to TRBJ2-7; tentative D call: TRBD2 (6 bases). Per germline, CDR1 LNHDA and CDR2 SQIVND (reference sequence). This CDR3 has 13 amino acids. V was trimmed by 1 base and J by 4 bases, leaving 8 bases between them.

This sequence joins TRBV9 and TRBJ2-7; D may be TRBD1 or TRBD2 (5 bases each). Trimming took off 0 bases at V and 5 bases at J, with 12 bases between the two ends. This CDR3 is built from 14 residues. Germline values: CDR1 SGDLS, CDR2 YYNGEE. The CDR3, as DNA: TGTGCCAGCAGCGTAGGAGGGGATAGCGACGAGCAGTACTTC. Residues: CASSVGGDSDEQYF. Together with reference TRBV9 and TRBJ2-7, the CDR3 gives the full variable domain: DSGVTQTPKHLITATGQRVTLRCSPRSGDLSVYWYQQSLDQGLQFLIQYYNGEERAKGNILERFSAQQFPDLHSELNLSSLELGDSALYFCASSVGGDSDEQYFGPGTRLTVT.

The chain carries TRBV7-9 and TRBJ2-1; D possibly uses TRBD1 or TRBD2 (5 bases each). CDR3 length: 14 amino acids. Trimming took off 5 bases at V and 5 bases at J, with 13 bases between the two ends. Looked up from germline, CDR1 is SEHNR and CDR2 is FQNEAQ (reference sequence). The CDR3 reads CASSRDDQNNEQFF. CDR3 in DNA: TGTGCCAGCAGCCGGGACGACCAAAACAATGAGCAGTTCTTC. Based on the CDR3 plus reference TRBV7-9 and TRBJ2-1, the full variable domain is DTGVSQNPRHKITKRGQNVTFRCDPISEHNRLYWYRQTLGQGPEFLTYFQNEAQLEKSRLLSDRFSAERPKGSFSTLEIQRTEQGDSAMYLCASSRDDQNNEQFFGPGTRLTVL.

Here the CDR3 reads CASSGTSGRGNEQFF. The CDR3 region has the DNA TGTGCCAGCAGCGGAACTAGCGGGAGAGGCAATGAGCAGTTCTTC. The rearrangement joins TRBV7-9 to TRBJ2-1; 11 bases line up with TRBD2. Germline trimming cut 5 bases from V and 6 bases from J; bases unmatched to any gene: 6. Germline V CDR1 and CDR2: SEHNR, FQNEAQ (reference sequence). The length of the CDR3 is 15 residues.

The chain recombines TRBV27 with TRBJ2-2, with 9 bases lining up with TRBD1. The V gene end was trimmed by 5 bases and the J gene end by 7 bases; junction bases not matched to a gene: 11. The CDR3 spans 16 residues. The germline CDR1 and CDR2 sequences are MNHEY and SMNVEV (reference sequence). The CDR3 DNA follows: TGTGCCAGCAGTCACGGGACAGGGTTTGTTGGCGGGGAGCTGTTTTTT. Translating gives CASSHGTGFVGGELFF.

This clone has a single count. The chain couples TRBV30 to TRBJ2-7; a possible D gene is TRBD1 (6 bases). Germline V gene lookup returns CDR1 GTSNPN and CDR2 SVGIG (reference sequence). The CDR3 loop spans 15 amino acids. Trimming took off 0 bases at V and 2 bases at J, with 14 bases between the two ends. The CDR3 sequence is CAWSVHPPGAYEQYF. DNA for the CDR3: TGTGCCTGGAGTGTACATCCCCCAGGGGCCTACGAGCAGTACTTC.

Here the CDR3 DNA reads TGTGCCAGCAGGAGACAGGGGGCGAAAGAGACCCAGTACTTC. Translated, it gives CASRRQGAKETQYF. The chain uses TRBV28 and TRBJ2-5; 10 bases align to TRBD1. The CDR3 sequence is 14 residues long. Trimming cost V 6 bases and J 3 bases; bases outside gene matches: 4. Germline V gene lookup returns CDR1 MDHEN and CDR2 SYDVKM.

J is TRBJ2-5 and V is TRBV7-9; a weak D match, TRBD2 (5 bases). This CDR3 is 16 amino acids long. V was clipped by 2 bases and J by 2 bases, with 15 bases between them. CDR1 and CDR2 (germline): SEHNR, FQNEAQ (reference sequence). The CDR3 nucleotides read TGTGCCAGCAGCTTAATGGTCGGGATTGGGCAAGAGACCCAGTACTTC. The encoded protein is CASSLMVGIGQETQYF.

The chain has TRBV6-5 and TRBJ1-2; maybe TRBD1 (5 bases). Germline CDR1 is MNHEY and CDR2 is SVGAGI. The CDR3 contains 13 residues. Between the trimmed V and J ends, which lost 0 bases and 6 bases, there was a span of 8 bases. CDR3 sequence reads: CASSYSTDDGYTF. The DNA of the CDR3 is TGTGCCAGCAGTTACTCGACAGATGATGGCTACACCTTC.

V gene TRBV11-2 combines with J gene TRBJ2-1, with TRBD2 identical over 8 bases. J lost 12 bases, V lost 0 bases, and 7 bases had no gene match. The CDR3 extends over 14 amino acids. Germline CDR1 is SGHAT and CDR2 is FQNNGV. In DNA form, the CDR3 reads TGTGCCAGCAGCTTAGATCGGGGGGGTTACGTGCAGTTCTTC. Its translation is CASSLDRGGYVQFF.

The J gene is TRBJ1-1, the V gene TRBV6-6; a weak D match, TRBD1 (5 bases). The germline gives CDR1 MNHNY, CDR2 SVGAGI (reference sequence). This CDR3 spans 15 amino acids. The V and J ends lost 2 bases and 10 bases respectively, with 20 bases between them. CDR3 in DNA: TGTGCCAGCAGTTACCTGCAGGGTGCCGATGGGCGAGCTTTCTTT. It yields the protein CASSYLQGADGRAFF.

The chain recombines TRBV5-4 with TRBJ2-2; perhaps TRBD2 as D (6 bases). This CDR3 contains 15 residues. CDR1 and CDR2 (germline): SGHNT, YYREEE (reference sequence). Between the trimmed V and J ends, which lost 3 bases and 6 bases, there was a span of 15 bases. The chain's CDR3 is CASSWEVAGSGELFF. The CDR3 nucleotides read TGTGCCAGCAGCTGGGAAGTTGCGGGATCCGGGGAGCTGTTTTTT.

The rearrangement uses TRBV11-3 and TRBJ1-5; D unresolved. Trimming cost V 8 bases and J 7 bases, with 12 bases left between them. The CDR3 loop spans 12 amino acids. CDR1 is SGHNT, CDR2 YENEEA, per germline. This chain's CDR3 is CASSRVRQPQHF. In nucleotides, the CDR3 is TGTGCCAGCTCCCGGGTCCGGCAGCCCCAGCATTTT.

CDR3 nucleotide sequence: TGTGCCAGCTCGAAGGATGGTAGTTCCTACAATGAGCAGTTCTTC. This gives the protein CASSKDGSSYNEQFF. V usage is TRBV7-3 and J usage is TRBJ2-1; no firm D call. Trimming took off 8 bases at V and 1 base at J, with 15 bases between the two ends. The germline CDR1 and CDR2 sequences are SGHTA and FQGTGA. There are 15 residues in the CDR3.